A selection of T cell receptor beta chains follows, all from one sample in a study of primary melanoma T cells and metastatic recurrence. The data were produced by immunoSEQ multiplex PCR, yet TCRdb's version contains in-frame clones alone and is incomplete. This sample has roughly 1,200 clones; roughly 73% occur once, and the top ten carry about 14%. Sequencing used melanoma tumor tissue. The receptors stem from a human donor with melanoma. CDR3s include the opening cysteine and the closing phenylalanine or tryptophan. Fields, in order: CDR3 length, clone size, D gene, J gene, V gene, CDR3 DNA, CDR3 protein. The D gene is left open where the match is weak. Size values are once, few and many counts, or a class for expanded clones, and some rows have none.

len: 17; abundance: NA; d_gene: TRBD2; j_gene: TRBJ2-2; v_gene: TRBV14; CDR3nt: TGTGCCAGCAGCCAAGCTAGCGGGTCCGCGAACACCGGGGAGCTGTTTTTT; CDR3aa: CASSQASGSANTGELFF
len: 15; abundance: NA; d_gene: TRBD2; j_gene: TRBJ2-1; v_gene: TRBV6-8; CDR3nt: TGTGCCAGCACAAAGGCGGGGGAGTCCTACAATGAGCAGTTCTTC; CDR3aa: CASTKAGESYNEQFF
len: 18; abundance: NA; d_gene: NA; j_gene: TRBJ2-2; v_gene: TRBV7-5; CDR3nt: TGTGCCAGCAGCTTAGAACAGGGTGGAACTGCGAACACCGGGGAGCTGTTTTTT; CDR3aa: CASSLEQGGTANTGELFF
len: 16; abundance: large; d_gene: NA; j_gene: TRBJ2-1; v_gene: TRBV6-8; CDR3nt: TGTGCCAGCAGTGCCCAGGGATCCTCCTACTACAATGAGCAGTTCTTC; CDR3aa: CASSAQGSSYYNEQFF
len: 16; abundance: NA; d_gene: TRBD2; j_gene: TRBJ2-7; v_gene: TRBV28; CDR3nt: TGTGCCAGCAGTTCCGGGACTAGCGGGAGAGTCTACGAGCAGTACTTC; CDR3aa: CASSSGTSGRVYEQYF
len: 14; abundance: NA; d_gene: TRBD1; j_gene: TRBJ2-7; v_gene: TRBV14; CDR3nt: TGTGCCAGCAGCCCCGGGACAGGACCCTACGAGCAGTACTTC; CDR3aa: CASSPGTGPYEQYF
len: 14; abundance: once; d_gene: NA; j_gene: TRBJ2-5; v_gene: TRBV19; CDR3nt: TGTGCCAGTAGTCCTGGTGCCGGGGTGGAGACCCAGTACTTC; CDR3aa: CASSPGAGVETQYF
len: 16; abundance: NA; d_gene: NA; j_gene: TRBJ2-7; v_gene: TRBV19; CDR3nt: TGTGCCAGTAACCTGGGGAAAGGGGGGGCCTCCTACGAGCAGTACTTC; CDR3aa: CASNLGKGGASYEQYF
len: 14; abundance: NA; d_gene: NA; j_gene: TRBJ2-3; v_gene: TRBV11-3; CDR3nt: TGTGCCAGCAGCGGTACGTGGGGGACAGATACGCAGTATTTT; CDR3aa: CASSGTWGTDTQYF
len: 13; abundance: few; d_gene: NA; j_gene: TRBJ1-1; v_gene: TRBV6-8; CDR3nt: TGTGCCAGCAGCAGGGTTACGGACACTGAAGCTTTCTTT; CDR3aa: CASSRVTDTEAFF
len: 16; abundance: NA; d_gene: NA; j_gene: TRBJ2-5; v_gene: TRBV6-8; CDR3nt: TGTGCCAGCAGTTACCGCTCGGGACTTCTCCAAGAGACCCAGTACTTC; CDR3aa: CASSYRSGLLQETQYF
len: 14; abundance: NA; d_gene: NA; j_gene: TRBJ2-3; v_gene: TRBV18; CDR3nt: TGTGCCAGCTTTCTGCAGCCTAGCACAGATACGCAGTATTTT; CDR3aa: CASFLQPSTDTQYF
len: 15; abundance: NA; d_gene: TRBD1; j_gene: TRBJ1-2; v_gene: TRBV30; CDR3nt: TGTGCCTGGACCTCCCCGGGACAGGGGAACTATGGCTACACCTTC; CDR3aa: CAWTSPGQGNYGYTF
len: 16; abundance: NA; d_gene: NA; j_gene: TRBJ1-4; v_gene: TRBV15; CDR3nt: TGTGCCACCAGCAGAATCCGACAGGTCTTTCTTGAAAAACTGTTTTTT; CDR3aa: CATSRIRQVFLEKLFF
len: 15; abundance: large; d_gene: NA; j_gene: TRBJ2-6; v_gene: TRBV19; CDR3nt: TGTGCCAGTAAGCCGACCAGCTCTGGGGCCAACGTCCTGACTTTC; CDR3aa: CASKPTSSGANVLTF
len: 12; abundance: NA; d_gene: NA; j_gene: TRBJ2-7; v_gene: TRBV25-1; CDR3nt: TGTGCCAGCAGAGCACCGTCCTACGAGCAGTACTTC; CDR3aa: CASRAPSYEQYF
len: 15; abundance: NA; d_gene: NA; j_gene: TRBJ1-1; v_gene: TRBV5-1; CDR3nt: TGCGCCAGCAGCTTGGCTCTAGGGGTTAAGGCTGAAGCTTTCTTT; CDR3aa: CASSLALGVKAEAFF
len: 14; abundance: NA; d_gene: TRBD2; j_gene: TRBJ2-5; v_gene: TRBV11-3; CDR3nt: TGTGCCAGCAGCTCTTTCGGCGGGAGTGAGACCCAGTACTTC; CDR3aa: CASSSFGGSETQYF
len: 14; abundance: NA; d_gene: NA; j_gene: TRBJ2-1; v_gene: TRBV7-1; CDR3nt: TGTGCCAGCAGCCCCCTCCAGAGGGGCAATGAGCAGTTCTTC; CDR3aa: CASSPLQRGNEQFF
len: 14; abundance: NA; d_gene: TRBD1; j_gene: TRBJ2-3; v_gene: TRBV6-8; CDR3nt: TGTATCATTGGCAGGCAGGGGGCGGGAGATACGCAGTATTTT; CDR3aa: CIIGRQGAGDTQYF
len: 14; abundance: large; d_gene: NA; j_gene: TRBJ1-2; v_gene: TRBV19; CDR3nt: TGTGCCAGTAGTATAACCCCACTGCACTATGGCTACACCTTC; CDR3aa: CASSITPLHYGYTF
len: 15; abundance: few; d_gene: NA; j_gene: TRBJ1-2; v_gene: TRBV19; CDR3nt: TGTGCCAGTAGTATAGACCCCCCGGGGGCGAGAGGCTACACCTTC; CDR3aa: CASSIDPPGARGYTF
len: 13; abundance: NA; d_gene: NA; j_gene: TRBJ1-2; v_gene: TRBV6-8; CDR3nt: TGTGCCAGCAGTGACCCGTCTAGCTATGGCTACACCTTC; CDR3aa: CASSDPSSYGYTF
len: 13; abundance: few; d_gene: TRBD1; j_gene: TRBJ1-1; v_gene: TRBV29-1; CDR3nt: TGCAGCGTTCCCGGGACAGGGTACGGTGAAGCTTTTTTT; CDR3aa: CSVPGTGYGEAFF
len: 14; abundance: NA; d_gene: TRBD1; j_gene: TRBJ1-2; v_gene: TRBV18; CDR3nt: TGTGCCAGCTCACCAGGGACAGACTACTATGGCTACACCTTC; CDR3aa: CASSPGTDYYGYTF
len: 16; abundance: NA; d_gene: TRBD1; j_gene: TRBJ1-1; v_gene: TRBV6-8; CDR3nt: TGTGCCAGCAGTTACTCGGCAGGGGGCGACGGTTTAGAAGCTTTCTTT; CDR3aa: CASSYSAGGDGLEAFF
len: 15; abundance: NA; d_gene: TRBD1; j_gene: TRBJ1-4; v_gene: TRBV30; CDR3nt: TGTGCCTGGAGTGTCGAGTGGGGACAGTCAGAAAAACTGTTTTTT; CDR3aa: CAWSVEWGQSEKLFF
len: 16; abundance: NA; d_gene: NA; j_gene: TRBJ2-6; v_gene: TRBV19; CDR3nt: TGTGCCAGTATAGCCCGTGGGGTTCCTGGGGCCAACGTCCTGACTTTC; CDR3aa: CASIARGVPGANVLTF
len: 12; abundance: NA; d_gene: NA; j_gene: TRBJ1-6; v_gene: TRBV19; CDR3nt: TGTGCCAGTAGCCCACAGAATTCACCCCTCCACTTT; CDR3aa: CASSPQNSPLHF
len: 14; abundance: NA; d_gene: TRBD2; j_gene: TRBJ2-7; v_gene: TRBV30; CDR3nt: TGTGCCTGGACCCGGACTAGCGGGAGCTACGAGCAGTACTTC; CDR3aa: CAWTRTSGSYEQYF
len: 15; abundance: NA; d_gene: NA; j_gene: TRBJ2-2; v_gene: TRBV4-1; CDR3nt: TGCGCCAGCAGCCAGGTAAGTCTCGACACCGGGGAGCTGTTTTTT; CDR3aa: CASSQVSLDTGELFF
len: 16; abundance: NA; d_gene: NA; j_gene: TRBJ2-2; v_gene: TRBV7-6; CDR3nt: TGTGCCAGCAGCTTAGCTCTGGGGCTAAACACCGGGGAGCTGTTTTTT; CDR3aa: CASSLALGLNTGELFF
len: 15; abundance: NA; d_gene: TRBD1; j_gene: TRBJ1-1; v_gene: TRBV30; CDR3nt: TGTGCCTGGATGCGCGGGACAGGGGTTACGGGGCAAGCTTTCTTT; CDR3aa: CAWMRGTGVTGQAFF
len: 16; abundance: NA; d_gene: TRBD1; j_gene: TRBJ2-1; v_gene: TRBV30; CDR3nt: TGTGCCTGGAGTGCAACGGACAGGGTGTTCCACAATGAGCAGTTCTTC; CDR3aa: CAWSATDRVFHNEQFF
len: 15; abundance: NA; d_gene: NA; j_gene: TRBJ1-2; v_gene: TRBV7-5; CDR3nt: TGTGCCAGCAGCACGGTAACAGGGGGCATTTCTGGCTACACCTTC; CDR3aa: CASSTVTGGISGYTF
len: 16; abundance: NA; d_gene: TRBD1; j_gene: TRBJ1-5; v_gene: TRBV5-1; CDR3nt: TGCGCCAGCAGCATGGGGACAGGGGGAGGTTCTCAGCCCCAGCATTTT; CDR3aa: CASSMGTGGGSQPQHF
len: 17; abundance: NA; d_gene: NA; j_gene: TRBJ2-4; v_gene: TRBV19; CDR3nt: TGTGCCAGTAGTATAGCATGGGGGGCCAGGGCCAAAAACATTCAGTACTTC; CDR3aa: CASSIAWGARAKNIQYF
len: 16; abundance: NA; d_gene: NA; j_gene: TRBJ1-3; v_gene: TRBV14; CDR3nt: TGTGCCAGCAGCCAACTCCGGACAGATTCTGGAAACACCATATATTTT; CDR3aa: CASSQLRTDSGNTIYF
len: 17; abundance: NA; d_gene: TRBD2; j_gene: TRBJ2-1; v_gene: TRBV5-1; CDR3nt: TGCGCCAGCAGCTTGTCTAGCGGGGCCTTCCCAGGGAATGAGCAGTTCTTC; CDR3aa: CASSLSSGAFPGNEQFF
len: 13; abundance: NA; d_gene: NA; j_gene: TRBJ1-2; v_gene: TRBV14; CDR3nt: TGTGCCAGCAGCGGAGAAAAGACCTATGGCTACACCTTC; CDR3aa: CASSGEKTYGYTF
len: 16; abundance: NA; d_gene: TRBD1; j_gene: TRBJ1-3; v_gene: TRBV28; CDR3nt: TGTGCCAGCAGCGATCCAGGGGGAGCGTTCGGAAACACCATATATTTT; CDR3aa: CASSDPGGAFGNTIYF
len: 17; abundance: few; d_gene: TRBD2; j_gene: TRBJ2-5; v_gene: TRBV6-8; CDR3nt: TGTGCCAGCAGAGAGGGACTAGCGGGGGCCAGTTGGGAGACCCAGTACTTC; CDR3aa: CASREGLAGASWETQYF
len: 15; abundance: NA; d_gene: NA; j_gene: TRBJ2-5; v_gene: TRBV7-7; CDR3nt: TGTGCCAGCAGCTTGACCCGGCACTACCAAGAGACCCAGTACTTC; CDR3aa: CASSLTRHYQETQYF
len: 15; abundance: few; d_gene: TRBD1; j_gene: TRBJ2-7; v_gene: TRBV18; CDR3nt: TGTGCCAGCTCACCACCTTCGGGACAGAACTACGAGCAGTACTTC; CDR3aa: CASSPPSGQNYEQYF
len: 17; abundance: NA; d_gene: TRBD2; j_gene: TRBJ2-4; v_gene: TRBV11-3; CDR3nt: TGTGCCAGCAGCTTGGATCCCCCCGGGAGGGGCAAAAACATTCAGTACTTC; CDR3aa: CASSLDPPGRGKNIQYF
len: 13; abundance: once; d_gene: NA; j_gene: TRBJ2-3; v_gene: TRBV14; CDR3nt: TGTGCCAGCAGCCATTCGGGAACAGATACGCAGTATTTT; CDR3aa: CASSHSGTDTQYF
len: 13; abundance: NA; d_gene: NA; j_gene: TRBJ1-4; v_gene: TRBV6-8; CDR3nt: TGTGCCAGCAGTGCGGAGGCGGGCGAAAAACTGTTTTTT; CDR3aa: CASSAEAGEKLFF
len: 16; abundance: few; d_gene: TRBD1; j_gene: TRBJ1-5; v_gene: TRBV18; CDR3nt: TGTGCCAGCTCACCGTTGGGACAGGTTAGCAATCAGCCCCAGCATTTT; CDR3aa: CASSPLGQVSNQPQHF
len: 17; abundance: NA; d_gene: NA; j_gene: TRBJ2-1; v_gene: TRBV19; CDR3nt: TGTGCCAGTAGTATAGTGGTAGGTGGGAGATCGCGGAATGAGCAGTTCTTC; CDR3aa: CASSIVVGGRSRNEQFF